What follows are 3 T cell receptor beta chains derived from one specimen sequenced in a study of shared clonotypes between healthy human individuals. Data came from immunoSEQ multiplex PCR; TCRdb stores just in-frame clones and leaves some out. The sample has a few million clones, roughly 93% seen once; the top ten hold 0.39%. Source material: naive CD4+ T cells from PBMCs. The subset denotes: CD45RA+ positively selected. These receptors all stem from a man between 18 and 35 years old in good health. Some clones in this sample may be carry-over from other donors' samples.

This chain links TRBV9 with TRBJ1-1, with no clear D. Per germline, CDR1 SGDLS and CDR2 YYNGEE. This CDR3 has 15 amino acids. V was shortened by 0 bases and J by 1 base, with 10 bases between the two germline ends. The CDR3 coding sequence is TGTGCCAGCAGCGTAGACGTCAGACGGAACACTGAAGCTTTCTTT. Its translation: CASSVDVRRNTEAFF.

This chain joins TRBV19 and TRBJ1-2; D is unclear. Germline loops: CDR1 LNHDA, CDR2 SQIVND (reference sequence). The V end lost 10 bases, the J end lost 2 bases, and 11 bases lay between the germline ends. The CDR3 totals 12 residues. Here the CDR3 reads CATLNKNYGYTF. The CDR3 nucleotides read TGTGCCACCTTAAACAAGAACTATGGCTACACCTTC.

The V call is TRBV5-1, the J call TRBJ2-3; TRBD2 agrees at 10 bases. In germline, CDR1 is SGHRS, CDR2 YFSETQ. V dropped 3 bases and J dropped 1; count of bases not matched to a gene: 5. This CDR3 is built from 16 residues. CDR3 nucleotides: TGCGCCAGCAGCTCCTCCGGGACTAGCGGCACAGATACGCAGTATTTT. Encoded protein: CASSSSGTSGTDTQYF.